The 16 T cell receptor beta chains in this list originate from one sample, sequenced in a study of beta chain features in type 1 diabetes. Since all of the isolated RNA was reverse transcribed, expressed TCRB transcripts were what got sequenced. Some clones are missing from TCRdb's copy, which holds only in-frame ones; the method was immunoSEQ multiplex PCR. Counted here are 350,000 to 450,000 clones, 14% occurring once; the ten biggest clones make up approximately 0.038%. Specimen: naive CD4+ T cells from blood. These receptors were taken from a man aged 25 to 40 in good health.

The chain has TRBV15 and TRBJ2-7, with 7 bases lining up with TRBD1. V trimming: 4 bases; J trimming: 6 bases; junction bases outside the gene matches: 6. The CDR3 is 13 amino acids. The germline V gene encodes CDR1 LNHNV and CDR2 YYDKDF (reference sequence). As DNA, the CDR3 is TGTGCCACCAGCATCAAAGGGGGCTTCGAGCAGTACGTC. Protein: CATSIKGGFEQYV.

This clone was seen only a few times. The gene calls are TRBV9 and TRBJ1-2; perhaps TRBD1 as D (6 bases). Per germline, CDR1 SGDLS and CDR2 YYNGEE. Trimming shortened V by 4 bases and J by 8 bases, and 21 bases separated the two germline ends. The CDR3 spans 15 residues. CDR3 nucleotides: TGTGCCAGCAGCTCAACGCACCGACAGGATGGAGGCTACACCTTC. It yields the protein CASSSTHRQDGGYTF.

This sequence joins TRBV7-2 and TRBJ2-1; 9 nucleotides match TRBD2. This CDR3 has 15 residues. The V and J ends lost 8 bases and 5 bases, in that order; junction bases with no gene match: 10. CDR1 and CDR2 (germline): SGHTA, FQGNSA. The CDR3 sequence is CASSRLAEPHNEQFF. CDR3 DNA sequence: TGTGCCAGCTCCAGACTAGCGGAGCCTCACAATGAGCAGTTCTTC.

This clone was seen a few times. The genes are TRBV5-1 and TRBJ2-6; TRBD2 agrees at 10 bases. V gave up 2 bases and J gave up 1 base; unmatched junction bases: 0. The CDR3 consists of 16 residues. In germline, CDR1 is SGHRS, CDR2 YFSETQ. The CDR3 protein is CASSLLAGSGANVLTF. CDR3 in DNA: TGCGCCAGCAGCTTACTAGCGGGGTCTGGGGCCAACGTCCTGACTTTC.

The chain links TRBV30 to TRBJ2-2; D may be TRBD2 (6 bases). The CDR3 runs 14 residues. Germline V CDR1 and CDR2: GTSNPN, SVGIG (reference sequence). The V and J ends lost 2 bases and 5 bases respectively, with 12 bases between them. CDR3 in amino acids: CAWSLGLRTGELFF. The DNA of the CDR3 is TGTGCCTGGAGTTTGGGACTGAGGACCGGGGAGCTGTTTTTT.

The chain is built from TRBV5-6 and TRBJ2-3, with 9 bases fitting TRBD2. The CDR3 extends over 14 amino acids. Germline CDR1 SGHDT, CDR2 YYEEEE. Trimming took 5 bases from V and 2 from J; bases not matched to a gene: 3. CDR3 bases: TGTGCCAGCAGACCTAGCGGGATCACAGATACGCAGTATTTT. Protein sequence: CASRPSGITDTQYF.

There are a few counts of this clone. In DNA, the CDR3 is TGTGCCATCAAAGGGACACCGAACTACAATGAGCAGTTCTTC. Translation: CAIKGTPNYNEQFF. The J gene is TRBJ2-1, the V gene TRBV10-3; D is perhaps TRBD1 (6 bases). Germline CDR1 ENHRY, CDR2 SYGVKD. The germline V and J ends were trimmed by 7 bases and 3 bases, with 13 bases remaining between them. CDR3 length: 14 residues.

This clone occurred once. The V gene is TRBV27, the J gene TRBJ1-4; D ambiguous. Germline values: CDR1 MNHEY, CDR2 SMNVEV (reference sequence). V was shortened by 0 bases and J by 5 bases, with 10 bases between the two germline ends. The CDR3 covers 15 residues. The CDR3 loop is CASSLSGRINEKLFF. CDR3 bases: TGTGCCAGCAGTTTATCTGGACGGATCAATGAAAAACTGTTTTTT.

With respect to this clone: The sample carries other DNA sequences with the same CDR3. The genes are TRBV6-6 and TRBJ2-2; D not resolved. The CDR3 extends over 13 amino acids. Germline values: CDR1 MNHNY, CDR2 SVGAGI (reference sequence). Trimming left V 0 bases short and J 4 bases short, with 3 bases between. Written as DNA, the CDR3 is TGTGCCAGCAGTTACTCGGGCACCGGGGAGCTGTTTTTT. This translates into CASSYSGTGELFF.

The rearrangement joins TRBV5-1 to TRBJ2-3; 10 bases are shared with TRBD2. Trimming at V came to 8 bases and at J to 2 bases, leaving 5 bases not matched to a gene. The CDR3 is made up of 14 amino acids. Germline V gene lookup returns CDR1 SGHRS and CDR2 YFSETQ. Written as DNA, the CDR3 is TGCGCCAGTTCTAGCGGGGGCAACACAGATACGCAGTATTTT. Translated, it gives CASSSGGNTDTQYF.

This chain links TRBV10-3 with TRBJ2-3; D perhaps matches TRBD2 (5 bases). With 11 bases removed from V and 6 bases from J, the gap between germline ends came to 18 bases. The CDR3 has 13 amino acids. The V gene's germline CDR1 is ENHRY and CDR2 SYGVKD. The CDR3 is CASLEGAEDTQYF. The CDR3 DNA reads as TGTGCCTCCCTTGAGGGAGCAGAGGATACGCAGTATTTT.

The rearrangement uses TRBV5-1 and TRBJ2-3, with 10 bases aligning to TRBD2. The V gene end was trimmed by 3 bases and the J gene end by 3 bases; junction bases not matched to a gene: 13. This CDR3 comprises 18 residues. CDR1 and CDR2 from the germline V gene are SGHRS and YFSETQ. CDR3 sequence: CASSYTAVAGGRTDTQYF. The CDR3 DNA is TGCGCCAGCAGCTATACAGCAGTAGCGGGGGGTCGTACAGATACGCAGTATTTT.

V gene TRBV7-6 combines with J gene TRBJ2-1, with a weak D call TRBD2 (6 bases). V was cut by 2 bases and J by 5 bases, with 16 bases left in between. Germline CDR1 SGHVS, CDR2 FNYEAQ. The CDR3 is 16 residues long. The CDR3 nucleotides are TGTGCCAGCAGCTTATCTGTTGGGCGGGGACACAATGAGCAGTTCTTC. Translation gives CASSLSVGRGHNEQFF.

The chain recombines TRBV29-1 with TRBJ2-1; D ambiguous. V was pared by 4 bases and J by 7 bases, with 11 bases between. In germline, CDR1 is SQVTM, CDR2 ANQGSEA. The CDR3 is 12 residues long. The CDR3 spells CSVAYRGNEQFF. CDR3 DNA sequence: TGCAGCGTTGCTTACCGTGGGAATGAGCAGTTCTTC.

The chain recombines TRBV5-4 with TRBJ2-1, with 8 positions matching TRBD2. CDR1 and CDR2 (germline): SGHNT, YYREEE (reference sequence). J gave up 0 bases and V 5 bases, and 4 bases lay outside the gene matches. This CDR3 has 15 residues. This CDR3 reads CASRPRGGSYNEQFF. CDR3 nucleotide sequence: TGTGCCAGCAGACCCCGGGGGGGCTCCTACAATGAGCAGTTCTTC. Variable domain in full (rest from reference TRBV5-4 and TRBJ2-1): ETGVTQSPTHLIKTRGQQVTLRCSSQSGHNTVSWYQQALGQGPQFIFQYYREEENGRGNFPPRFSGLQFPNYSSELNVNALELDDSALYLCASRPRGGSYNEQFFGPGTRLTVL.

This clone has a handful of counts. The chain couples TRBV19 to TRBJ1-5; no reliable D call. V was clipped by 4 bases and J by 5 bases, with 15 bases between them. Germline V CDR1 and CDR2: LNHDA, SQIVND (reference sequence). This CDR3 has 15 residues. The CDR3 nucleotides are TGTGCCAGTAGTACCAGGACGCGTCAGTATCAGCCCCAGCATTTT. Its translation is CASSTRTRQYQPQHF.